One sample yielded the 18 T cell receptor beta chains listed below, sequenced in a study of metastatic and nonmetastatic thyroid tumors. Patients had received no treatment of any kind before thyroid surgery. TCRdb recomputed clones from the PCR reads via MiXCR. Seen here are around 6,300 clones, 25% to 35% observed once, and the top ten hold approximately 19%. Sequenced input: tumor tissue. The receptors here all came from a female donor with papillary thyroid cancer or a benign thyroid nodule (not recorded which). Some clones in this sample may be carry-over from other donors' samples.

The gene calls are TRBV7-2 and TRBJ2-7; D unclear. The CDR3 has 13 amino acids. Per germline, CDR1 SGHTA and CDR2 FQGNSA. The ends were cut back, 1 base at V and 6 bases at J, with 10 bases in the middle. Here the CDR3 reads CASSLDWNGEQYF. In DNA, the CDR3 is TGTGCCAGCAGCTTAGATTGGAATGGCGAGCAGTACTTC.

This chain links TRBV7-2 with TRBJ1-1; 7 bases match TRBD1. Germline CDR1 is SGHTA and CDR2 is FQGNSA. V was pared by 2 bases and J by 11 bases, with 8 bases of the junction left unmatched. This CDR3 is 13 amino acids long. The DNA of the CDR3 is TGTGCCAGCAGCTTAAGACAGGGCGGGCATGCTTTCTTT. Residues: CASSLRQGGHAFF.

In its sample, this clone ranks as medium-sized. V gene TRBV7-2 combines with J gene TRBJ2-7; D is possibly TRBD1 (6 bases). Germline CDR1 is SGHTA and CDR2 is FQGNSA. The CDR3 extends over 17 amino acids. V was trimmed by 1 base and J by 2 bases, leaving 18 bases between them. This CDR3 reads CASSLGGLGPWTYEQYF. The CDR3 region has the DNA TGTGCCAGCAGCTTAGGGGGGCTGGGCCCATGGACCTACGAGCAGTACTTC.

Relative to its sample, this clone is large (0.1 to 1%). This specimen includes other DNA sequences encoding the same CDR3. V usage is TRBV12-3 or TRBV12-4 and J usage is TRBJ1-1; TRBD1 is a possible D gene (5 bases). The V gene lost 1 base and the J gene lost 4 bases, with 10 bases spanning the gap. This CDR3 has 14 amino acids. Here the CDR3 reads CASSLGGAGTEAFF. In DNA, the CDR3 is TGTGCCAGCAGTTTAGGAGGGGCGGGCACTGAAGCTTTCTTT.

This rearrangement joins TRBV7-8 to TRBJ1-2, with D hard to call. Germline V gene data show CDR1 as SGHVS and CDR2 as FQNEAQ. V lost 0 bases and J 4 bases, leaving 6 bases between the germline ends. CDR3 size: 13 residues. The CDR3 here is CASSLAFGYGYTF. The CDR3 bases are TGTGCCAGCAGCTTAGCCTTTGGCTATGGCTACACCTTC.

The rearrangement uses TRBV20-1 and TRBJ2-5, with D perhaps being TRBD1 or TRBD2 (5 bases each). The V end lost 3 bases, the J end lost 1 base, and 12 bases lay between the germline ends. CDR1 and CDR2 from the germline V gene are DFQATT and SNEGSKA (reference sequence). CDR3 length: 14 residues. CDR3 amino acids: CSASWGICQETQYF. CDR3 nucleotides: TGCAGTGCTAGTTGGGGGATCTGCCAAGAGACCCAGTACTTC.

This clone has more than one count but fewer than ten. V is TRBV19 and J is TRBJ1-6; D call uncertain. This CDR3 has 13 amino acids. Deletions cut 1 base from V and 9 bases from J, with 7 bases between. Germline V gene sequence: CDR1 LNHDA, CDR2 SQIVND (reference sequence). The CDR3 region has the DNA TGTGCCAGTAGTATAGTGGCCACTTCACCCCTCCACTTT. Amino acid sequence: CASSIVATSPLHF.

The chain carries TRBV5-8 and TRBJ1-5, with D possibly matching TRBD1 (6 bases). The V and J ends lost 3 bases and 2 bases respectively, with 12 bases between them. The CDR3 consists of 15 residues. Germline values: CDR1 SGHTS, CDR2 YDEGEE. The CDR3 region is CASSSEQGRNQPQHF. The CDR3 DNA sequence: TGTGCCAGCAGCTCAGAACAGGGTCGCAATCAGCCCCAGCATTTT. Full variable domain (remainder filled in from reference TRBV5-8 and TRBJ1-5): EAGVTQSPTHLIKTRGQQATLRCSPISGHTSVYWYQQALGLGLQFLLWYDEGEERNRGNFPPRFSGRQFPNYSSELNVNALELEDSALYLCASSSEQGRNQPQHFGDGTRLSIL.

The chain carries TRBV30 and TRBJ1-5; 9 nucleotides match TRBD1. Germline V gene sequence: CDR1 GTSNPN, CDR2 SVGIG (reference sequence). The trim removed 2 bases at V and 6 bases at J, leaving 8 bases unmatched. The CDR3 runs to 15 residues. The CDR3 is CAWSRDRVNGQPQHF. DNA of the CDR3: TGTGCCTGGAGTAGGGACAGGGTGAACGGTCAGCCCCAGCATTTT.

This clone was seen more than once but under ten times. The chain links TRBV28 to TRBJ1-1; possibly TRBD1 for D (5 bases). The CDR3 is 17 residues long. V gave up 4 bases and J gave up 0 bases, with 18 bases separating them. Germline V gene data show CDR1 as MDHEN and CDR2 as SYDVKM. The CDR3 sequence: CASSSGAAQLMNTEAFF. The DNA of the CDR3 is TGTGCCAGCAGTTCTGGGGCAGCCCAACTAATGAACACTGAAGCTTTCTTT. Complete variable domain (other parts from reference TRBV28 and TRBJ1-1): DVKVTQSSRYLVKRTGEKVFLECVQDMDHENMFWYRQDPGLGLRLIYFSYDVKMKEKGDIPEGYSVSREKKERFSLILESASTNQTSMYLCASSSGAAQLMNTEAFFGQGTRLTVV.

This clone was found once. CDR3 sequence (DNA): TGCAGTGTCATAGCGGTAGGGTCCTACAATGAGCAGTTCTTC. Residues: CSVIAVGSYNEQFF. The genes are TRBV20-1 and TRBJ2-1, with D maybe TRBD2 (6 bases). CDR1 and CDR2 from the germline V gene are DFQATT and SNEGSKA (reference sequence). The CDR3 spans 14 residues. Trimming cost V 7 bases and J 1 base, with 14 bases left between them.

This clone was detected a few times. The chain carries TRBV27 and TRBJ2-5; TRBD2 might be the D (6 bases). The end of the DNA is better explained by TRBJ2-1, so the J call may be wrong. Germline V lookup: CDR1 MNHEY, CDR2 SMNVEV (reference sequence). This CDR3 spans 13 amino acids. Here the CDR3 DNA reads TGTGCCAGCAGACGTGAAGGGCGGGGTGAGCAGTTCTTC. Protein product: CASRREGRGEQFF.

The V and J genes are TRBV20-1 and TRBJ1-2, with 7 bases fitting TRBD1. The CDR3 covers 13 residues. The junction had 7 bases not matched to a gene; V was cut back by 5 bases and J by 4 bases. Germline CDR1 DFQATT, CDR2 SNEGSKA (reference sequence). CDR3 in DNA: TGCAGTGCTCAAGACAGGGCTCTCTATGGCTACACCTTC. This gives the protein CSAQDRALYGYTF.

The chain recombines TRBV18 with TRBJ2-7; 7 nucleotides align to TRBD1. CDR1 and CDR2 from the germline V gene are KGHSH and LQKENI. The V gene end was trimmed by 0 bases and the J gene end by 3 bases; junction bases not matched to a gene: 2. This CDR3 comprises 14 residues. CDR3 DNA: TGTGCCAGCTCACCACCGGCAGGGGGCTACGAGCAGTACTTC. Translation gives CASSPPAGGYEQYF.

The chain recombines TRBV6-1 with TRBJ1-5; no reliable D call. Trimming took off 6 bases at V and 7 bases at J, with 10 bases between the two ends. From germline, CDR1 is MNHNS and CDR2 SASEGT. The CDR3 is 12 residues long. The CDR3 region is CASSKGTQPQHF. DNA for the CDR3: TGTGCCAGCAGCAAGGGAACGCAGCCCCAGCATTTT.

V is TRBV5-1 and J is TRBJ2-3; D perhaps matches TRBD2 (6 bases). Germline-derived CDR1 and CDR2 are SGHRS and YFSETQ. The CDR3 is made up of 14 amino acids. The ends were cut back, 4 bases at V and 14 bases at J, with 23 bases in the middle. The CDR3 DNA follows: TGCGCCAGCAGCCCCCAGGGTGGGGACTCGCCCCCGTATTTT. Translation: CASSPQGGDSPPYF.

Sample share makes this clone medium-sized. The chain recombines TRBV19 with TRBJ2-7; D might be TRBD2 (6 bases). The CDR3 covers 14 residues. The V end was cut by 1 base, the J end by 4 bases, with 11 bases between. Germline V CDR1 and CDR2: LNHDA, SQIVND (reference sequence). The CDR3 sequence: CASSIAAGRYEQYF. The CDR3 bases are TGTGCCAGTAGTATAGCGGCGGGGCGGTACGAGCAGTACTTC.

This clone was recorded a few times. The rearrangement joins TRBV10-1 to TRBJ2-7; D gene ambiguous. The V and J ends lost 0 bases and 6 bases respectively, with 12 bases between them. The germline V gene has CDR1 WNHNN and CDR2 SYGVQD (reference sequence). The CDR3 spans 14 residues. CDR3 sequence: CASSESINGVEQYF. As DNA, the CDR3 is TGCGCCAGCAGTGAGTCAATAAATGGGGTCGAGCAGTACTTC.